A selection of T cell receptor beta chains follows, all from one sample in a study of shared clonotypes between healthy human individuals. Sequencing used immunoSEQ multiplex PCR; TCRdb keeps in-frame clones, though not all of them. The profile shows approximately 1.5 million clones, around 98.5% of them singletons. Material for sequencing was naive CD4+ T cells sorted from blood. These receptors all come from a young man in good health. Each CDR3 is given with its conserved first and last residue. The D gene is left open where the match is weak. Some rows mark clone size as missing; the rest say once, few, many or name a class of expanded clone.

TGTGCCAGCAGTGAGGCTAGCGGGGGCCGAGAGCAGTACTTC CASSEASGGREQYF TRBJ2-7 TRBV2 TRBD2 NA
TGCGCCAGCAGCTTGAGCCGTACGGCGGGAATAACAGATACGCAGTATTTT CASSLSRTAGITDTQYF TRBJ2-3 TRBV5-1 NA once
TGTGCCAGCTCACCGCCAGGAGGCACAGATACGCAGTATTTT CASSPPGGTDTQYF TRBJ2-3 TRBV18 NA NA
TGTGCCAGCAGTGAAGGAGACAGAATCTCTGGAAACACCATATATTTT CASSEGDRISGNTIYF TRBJ1-3 TRBV25-1 NA NA
TGTGCCAGCAGGTTACCAGTGTCCTACGAGCAGTACTTC CASRLPVSYEQYF TRBJ2-7 TRBV5-8 NA NA
TGCGCCAGCAGCGTAGCCGGGACAGGGGTTGTCTATGGCTACACCTTC CASSVAGTGVVYGYTF TRBJ1-2 TRBV5-1 TRBD1 once
TGTGCCAGCTCACCCCTTTCTGCACAAAAAGAGACCCAGTACTTC CASSPLSAQKETQYF TRBJ2-5 TRBV18 NA once
TGCGCCAGCAGCCCTCAGGACTCCTACAATGAGCAGTTCTTC CASSPQDSYNEQFF TRBJ2-1 TRBV5-1 NA once
TGTGCCAGCAGTTTATCGGGGGGCAATCAGCCCCAGCATTTT CASSLSGGNQPQHF TRBJ1-5 TRBV28 NA NA
TGCGCCAGCAGCCCAGGGACTAGCGTTAATGAGCAGTTCTTC CASSPGTSVNEQFF TRBJ2-1 TRBV5-1 TRBD2 NA
TGTGCCAGCAGTCTCAGGGGATGGGTCTCTGGGGCCAACGTCCTGACTTTC CASSLRGWVSGANVLTF TRBJ2-6 TRBV27 NA NA
TGCGCCAGCAGCTTGGGATCTAGCGGGAGCGGAGAGACCCAGTACTTC CASSLGSSGSGETQYF TRBJ2-5 TRBV5-1 TRBD2 NA
TGTGCCAGCAGTACTCCCGGGGAGCTGTTTTTT CASSTPGELFF TRBJ2-2 TRBV2 NA NA